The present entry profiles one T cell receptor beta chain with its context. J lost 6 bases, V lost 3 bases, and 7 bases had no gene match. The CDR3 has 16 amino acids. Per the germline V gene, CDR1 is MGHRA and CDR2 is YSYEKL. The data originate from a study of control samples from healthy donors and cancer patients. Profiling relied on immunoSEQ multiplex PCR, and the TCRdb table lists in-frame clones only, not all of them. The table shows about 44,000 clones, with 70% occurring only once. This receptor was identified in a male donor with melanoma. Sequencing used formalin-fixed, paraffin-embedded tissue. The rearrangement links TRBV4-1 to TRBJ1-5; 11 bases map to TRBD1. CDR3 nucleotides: TGCGCCAGCAGCCAGAGACCCGGACAGGGGGCTCAGCCCCAGCATTTT. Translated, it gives CASSQRPGQGAQPQHF.